A single T cell receptor beta chain is shown here with its context. PCR used 60 Vbeta primers and 13 Jbeta primers. TCRdb's table, derived via immunoSEQ multiplex PCR, lists solely in-frame clones and lacks some. The repertoire includes under 200,000 clones, 77% of them detected once, and approximately 1.4% sits in the top ten. The data originate from a study of cytomegalovirus exposure and HLA in healthy donors. The germline CDR1 and CDR2 sequences are LGHNA and YNFKEQ. The CDR3 consists of 15 residues. V was pared by 1 base and J by 6 bases, with 14 bases between. Sequencing was done on a sample of PBMCs. The chain recombines TRBV4-2 with TRBJ2-3, with D maybe TRBD2 (5 bases). The sequence derives from a woman aged 30 to 39 in good health and CMV-seronegative. CDR3 nucleotide sequence: TGTGCCAGCAGCCAAGTGTCCGGGCGAGGGGATACGCAGTATTTT. Encoded protein: CASSQVSGRGDTQYF.